The TCR beta chain described here comes from a study of cytomegalovirus exposure and HLA in healthy donors. PCR was performed using 60 Vbeta and 13 Jbeta primers. TCRdb's table, derived via immunoSEQ multiplex PCR, lists solely in-frame clones and lacks some. The sample holds approximately 220,000 clones, about 80% seen once. The CDR3 has 19 residues. Germline V gene sequence: CDR1 SGHTA, CDR2 FQGTGA. With V trimmed by 5 bases and J by 3 bases, 12 bases remained unmatched. The rearrangement uses TRBV7-3 and TRBJ2-6; 11 bases line up with TRBD1. This clonotype was obtained from a girl aged 10 to 17 in good health and CMV-seronegative. The source material was PBMCs. CDR3 sequence reads: CASSPTKDRGRGGANVLTF. CDR3 bases: TGTGCCAGCAGCCCGACCAAGGACAGGGGGCGTGGTGGGGCCAACGTCCTGACTTTC.